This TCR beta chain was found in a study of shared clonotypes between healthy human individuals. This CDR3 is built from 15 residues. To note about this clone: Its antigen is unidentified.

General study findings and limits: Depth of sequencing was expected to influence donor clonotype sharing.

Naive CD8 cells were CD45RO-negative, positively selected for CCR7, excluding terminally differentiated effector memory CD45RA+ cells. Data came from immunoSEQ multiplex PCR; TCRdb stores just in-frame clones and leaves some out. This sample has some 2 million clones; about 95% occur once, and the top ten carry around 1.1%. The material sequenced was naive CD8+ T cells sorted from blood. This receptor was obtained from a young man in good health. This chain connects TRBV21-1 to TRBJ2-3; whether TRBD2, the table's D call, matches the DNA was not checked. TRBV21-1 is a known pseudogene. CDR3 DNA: TGTGCCAGCAGACGCTCGGGAGAAGACTCGGATACGCAGTATTTT. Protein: CASRRSGEDSDTQYF.